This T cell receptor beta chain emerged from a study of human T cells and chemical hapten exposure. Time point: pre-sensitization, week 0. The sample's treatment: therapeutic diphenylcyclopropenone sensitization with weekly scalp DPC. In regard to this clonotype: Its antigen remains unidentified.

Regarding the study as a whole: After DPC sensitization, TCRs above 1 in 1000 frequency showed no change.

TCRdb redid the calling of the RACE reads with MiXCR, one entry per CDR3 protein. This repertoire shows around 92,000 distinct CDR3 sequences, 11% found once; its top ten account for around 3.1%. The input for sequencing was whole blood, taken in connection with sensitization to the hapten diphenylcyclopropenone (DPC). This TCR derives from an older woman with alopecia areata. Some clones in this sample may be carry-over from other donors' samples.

Written as DNA, the CDR3 is TGTGCCAGCAGCCCTGGACAGTTTAGGATTTATGGCTACACCTTC. Encoded protein: CASSPGQFRIYGYTF. The chain employs TRBV9 and TRBJ1-2; maybe TRBD1 (6 bases). Trimming left V 4 bases short and J 5 bases short, with 18 bases between. The V gene's germline CDR1 is SGDLS and CDR2 YYNGEE. The CDR3 runs to 15 residues.